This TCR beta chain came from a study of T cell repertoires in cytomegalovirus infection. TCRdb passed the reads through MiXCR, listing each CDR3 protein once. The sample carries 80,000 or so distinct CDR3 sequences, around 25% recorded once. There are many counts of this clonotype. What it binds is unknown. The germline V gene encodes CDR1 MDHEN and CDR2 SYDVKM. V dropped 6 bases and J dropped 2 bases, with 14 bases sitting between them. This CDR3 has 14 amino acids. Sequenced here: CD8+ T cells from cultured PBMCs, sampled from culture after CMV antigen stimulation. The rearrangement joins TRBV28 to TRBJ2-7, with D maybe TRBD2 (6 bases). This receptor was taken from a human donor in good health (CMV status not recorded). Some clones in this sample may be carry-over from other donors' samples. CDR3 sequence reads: CASRPGTSTYEQYF. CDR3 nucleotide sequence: TGTGCCAGCAGACCTGGGACTTCTACCTACGAGCAGTACTTC.